This T cell receptor (beta chain) was recorded in a study of beta chain features in type 1 diabetes. Study-wide context: Sorted cells, around 100 million in number, were examined across all samples. Study-wide findings and caveats: Shorter templates might be favored by PCR, and equally so in patients and in controls. The study found moderately but significantly shorter TCRB CDR3s in all four CD4+ subsets of Type 1 diabetes patients. The similarity of naive, central memory and Treg TCRB repertoires appeared greater among patients than among healthy donors.

This clone has just a few counts. Its antigen is as yet unknown. The isolated RNA, all of it, was reverse transcribed, so expressed TCRB transcripts were what got sequenced. Generated by immunoSEQ multiplex PCR, the TCRdb table keeps only in-frame clones and is missing some. The sample yields approximately 360,000 clones, 10% to 15% seen once. V shed 2 bases and J shed 6 bases, with 17 bases lying between them. Looked up from germline, CDR1 is SQVTM and CDR2 is ANQGSEA. The CDR3 loop spans 14 amino acids. Sequencing was performed on naive CD4+ T cells from blood. The chain recombines TRBV29-1 with TRBJ2-7; possible D gene TRBD1, 6 bases. This TCR was recovered from a woman between 18 and 29 years old with type 1 diabetes. The CDR3 bases are TGCAGCGTTGAAAAGGCGGCCAGGGGATCCGAGCAGTACTTC. Translating it yields CSVEKAARGSEQYF.